The following is a T cell receptor beta chain sequence with its context. The antigen it binds to is not known. No much larger clone is present one base from it, and per-base qualities are unavailable. The receptor library was made with the immunoSEQ multiplex PCR assay. TCRdb took over this immuneACCESS table, retaining in-frame rearrangements with V and J assigned. Such tables are incomplete; in checked studies, under half of the missing clones stem from an unresolved V gene, and the remainder is unexplained. The sample records roughly 550,000 clones, around three quarters of which are singletons. The ten top clones hold about 0.013% of the sample. This record comes from a study of shared T cell receptors in the human thymus (dated by TCRdb to the early 2020s). Looking at the study overall: The study examined how the human thymus generates shared, self-reactive T-cell receptor alpha chains.

The CDR3 numbers 17 residues from cysteine through phenylalanine. CDR3 DNA is the only sequence kept; it has 51 bases, read in frame from the first base. The germline V gene supplies CDR1 SGHRS and CDR2 YFSETQ. V is clipped by 4 bases and J by 0 bases, and the sequence between their germline boundaries is 17 bases long. The sample also formed part of further work on human thymus T cells. Per that second paper: In Finland, the donors were immunologically healthy infants who were having open corrective cardiac surgery for congenital heart defects. The thymus tissue came from surgical resects taken out during corrective cardiac surgery. Biased V and J gene segment usage appeared to be present in both thymic and peripheral blood repertoires. The related research found that thymic TCR repertoires overlapped highly between unrelated individuals. The study characterized TCR alpha and beta repertoires from seven to nine infant thymus samples and a few related peripheral blood samples. Donor ages ranging from about 7 to 250 days were recorded, and several male and a couple of female infants were included in the cohort. Thymocytes were freed from the tissue by mechanical means and kept at -70 degrees C as pellets of roughly 8.5-30 million cells. A QIAsymphony instrument was used to extract genomic DNA from the frozen cell pellets. The immunoSEQ multiplex PCR assay was used to amplify the TCRB and TCRAD loci from a standardized quantity of quality-controlled genomic DNA. The V(D)J region was spanned by amplicons of a length sufficient to cover the CDR3 and to identify V and J genes. The commercial immunoSEQ service was used to sequence amplicons on an Illumina platform. Corrections for primer bias and sequencing errors followed previously described methods, while TCRAD and TCRB definitions were based on the IMGT database. Repertoires were analysed with immunoSEQ Analyzer 3.0 and VDJTools, covering basic statistics, V/J segment usage, diversity estimates, rarefaction and pairwise overlap. Diversity was estimated using the Chao1, ChaoE, Efron-Thisted, Shannon and inverse Simpson indices, and was also estimated on datasets down-sampled to the size of the smallest sample. Repertoire overlap was determined by strict matching of CDR3 nucleotide sequence, V gene and J gene, and Jaccard-based multidimensional scaling clustering was applied. On average, thymus samples gave 750,000 to 1,000,000 unique TCRB clonotypes, whereas blood samples gave 75,000 to 95,000.

Sequenced sample: thymocytes. This clonotype was obtained from a boy younger than two with a congenital heart defect. Donor details come from another sample of the same person, matched by shared clones. The chain uses TRBV5-1 and TRBJ2-4, with no confident D gene call. The nucleotide sequence reads as follows: TGCGCCAGCAGCACCCGCCCACTATTGGGAGCCAAAAACATTCAGTACTTC. The resulting protein is CASSTRPLLGAKNIQYF.